This T cell receptor beta chain was recovered during a study of beta chain features in type 1 diabetes. Study-wide results and caveats: Shorter templates might be favored by PCR, equally in patients and controls. Using cDNA template may skew counts toward highly expressing activated cells.

The whole isolated RNA underwent reverse transcription, so sequencing captured expressed TCRB transcripts. Some clones are missing from TCRdb's copy, which holds only in-frame ones; the method was immunoSEQ multiplex PCR. The profile shows 200,000 to 300,000 clones, approximately 14% of them singletons. Per the germline V gene, CDR1 is MNHNY and CDR2 is SVGAGI (reference sequence). The CDR3 loop spans 14 amino acids. Trimming shortened V by 5 bases and J by 8 bases, and 18 bases separated the two germline ends. This clone was found a few times. What it binds is not known. The sample was naive CD4+ T cells from blood. The clonotype comes from a woman in her thirties or forties in good health. The gene calls are TRBV6-6 and TRBJ1-2, with D perhaps TRBD1 (5 bases). CDR3 amino acids: CASSAPVQGQGYTF. CDR3 bases: TGTGCCAGCAGTGCCCCGGTCCAGGGCCAAGGCTACACCTTC.